This TCR beta chain stems from a study of radiation and T cells in renal cell carcinoma. A remark on this clone: Its antigen is still unknown.

The time point was: blood 4 weeks post-SBRT, at nephrectomy. Documented treatment: 15 Gy SBRT to primary tumor, nephrectomy 4 weeks later. Nephrectomy followed 15 Gy stereotactic body radiation by 4 weeks. Clear cell pathology was present in this patient's renal cell carcinoma. Study-wide results and limits: Pretreatment tumor biopsies were lacking, so baseline clonotypes are unknown. From baseline, blood top tumor clonotypes peaked at 2 weeks post-radiation.

V was cut by 7 bases and J by 5 bases, with 14 bases left in between. From germline, CDR1 is LNHDA and CDR2 SQIVND (reference sequence). The CDR3 totals 13 residues. Clones were sequenced by immunoSEQ multiplex PCR, and TCRdb holds only the in-frame ones, with some missing. The sample lists 150,000 to 200,000 clones, about 85% occurring once. This chain connects TRBV19 to TRBJ2-5; the D is unclear. The sample consisted of blood, taken from a patient whose treatment included radiotherapy and nephrectomy. The clonotype originates from a woman aged 50 to 65 with renal cell carcinoma. This chain's CDR3 is CASTLGYGETQYF. Written as DNA, the CDR3 is TGTGCCAGTACCCTCGGATACGGGGAGACCCAGTACTTC. The variable domain in full, with the rest retrieved from reference TRBV19 and TRBJ2-5, is DGGITQSPKYLFRKEGQNVTLSCEQNLNHDAMYWYRQDPGQGLRLIYYSQIVNDFQKGDIAEGYSVSREKKESFPLTVTSAQKNPTAFYLCASTLGYGETQYFGPGTRLLVL.